This TCR beta chain comes out of a study of cytomegalovirus exposure and HLA in healthy donors. Study-wide points: Cytomegalovirus status, reportedly, was diagnosed with high specificity and sensitivity by the classifier.

A word on this clone: The antigen is unknown.

TCRdb's copy holds only in-frame clones and misses some; the assay was immunoSEQ multiplex PCR. The sample yields 130,000 or so clones, 75% to 90% seen once. V dropped 0 bases and J dropped 0; count of bases not matched to a gene: 10. The germline CDR1 and CDR2 sequences are LGHNA and YSLEER. The CDR3 has 19 residues. This receptor was identified in a woman between 18 and 29 years old in good health and CMV-seropositive. Material for sequencing was PBMCs. V and J are TRBV4-3 and TRBJ2-1; 8 bases map to TRBD2. The CDR3 bases are TGCGCCAGCAGCCAAGATTTGGCTAGCGGGTTTAGCTCCTACAATGAGCAGTTCTTC. It is translated as CASSQDLASGFSSYNEQFF.